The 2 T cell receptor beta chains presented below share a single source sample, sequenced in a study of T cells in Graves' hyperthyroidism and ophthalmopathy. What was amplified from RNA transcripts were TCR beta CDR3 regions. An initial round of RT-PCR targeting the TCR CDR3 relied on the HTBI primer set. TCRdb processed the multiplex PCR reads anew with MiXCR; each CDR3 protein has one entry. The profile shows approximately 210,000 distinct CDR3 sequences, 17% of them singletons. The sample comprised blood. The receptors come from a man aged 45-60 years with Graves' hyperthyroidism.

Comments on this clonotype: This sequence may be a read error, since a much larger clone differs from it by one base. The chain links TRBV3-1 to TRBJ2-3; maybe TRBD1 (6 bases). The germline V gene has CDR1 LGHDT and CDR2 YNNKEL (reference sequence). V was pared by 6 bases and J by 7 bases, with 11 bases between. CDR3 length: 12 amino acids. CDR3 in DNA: TGTGCCAGCAGACAGGGAACCCATACGCAGTATTTT. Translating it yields CASRQGTHTQYF.

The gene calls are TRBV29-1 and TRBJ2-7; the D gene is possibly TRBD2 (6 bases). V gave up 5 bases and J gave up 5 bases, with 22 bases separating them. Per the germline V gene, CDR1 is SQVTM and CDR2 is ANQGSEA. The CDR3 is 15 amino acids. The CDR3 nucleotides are TGCAGCGTTAGCAGAACCGGGACTTCAAGCAACGAGCAGTACTTC. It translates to CSVSRTGTSSNEQYF.